The 5 T cell receptor beta chains below come from one sample, sequenced in a study of cytomegalovirus exposure and HLA in healthy donors (TCRdb year 2017). The library relied on the immunoSEQ multiplex PCR assay. For the multiplex PCR, a mixture combining 60 forward primers for TCR Vbeta segments and 13 reverse primers for TCR Jbeta segments was used. This is the immuneACCESS table as TCRdb keeps it, with only in-frame sequences that have V and J called. A part of the clones is gone; compared with another copy, unresolved V genes explain less than half, and the rest is unexplained. For this sample the table gives about 130,000 clones, of which nearly 80% were detected only once. Jointly, the top ten make up 0.95% to 1.4% of the sample. The specimen sequenced was PBMCs. The source of these receptors is a male donor in good health and CMV-seronegative.

V is TRBV2 and J is TRBJ2-3, with a possible D match to TRBD2 (5 bases). Trimming cost V 7 bases and J 7 bases, with 18 bases left between them. CDR3 length equals 14 residues. Germline V gene data show CDR1 as SNHLY and CDR2 as FYNNEI. CDR3: CASITGSVGHTQYF. The CDR3 DNA reads TGTGCCAGCATCACGGGTAGCGTTGGCCATACGCAGTATTTT. The full variable domain, with the rest looked up from reference TRBV2 and TRBJ2-3, is EPEVTQTPSHQVTQMGQEVILRCVPISNHLYFYWYRQILGQKVEFLVSFYNNEISEKSEIFDDQFSVERPDGSNFTLKIRSTKLEDSAMYFCASITGSVGHTQYFGPGTRLTVL.

The chain joins TRBV13 to TRBJ2-3; maybe TRBD1 (6 bases). V was shortened by 5 bases and J by 0 bases, with 12 bases between the two germline ends. CDR3 length: 15 residues. Germline V lookup: CDR1 PRHDT, CDR2 FYEKMQ (reference sequence). Here the CDR3 reads CASSPGTTSTDTQYF. CDR3 coding DNA: TGTGCCAGCAGCCCAGGGACAACCAGCACAGATACGCAGTATTTT.

The chain has TRBV6-8 and TRBJ2-7, with D possibly matching TRBD2 (6 bases). CDR1 is MNHGY, CDR2 SAAAGT, per germline. Trimming removed 6 bases from V and 2 bases from J, with 17 bases in between. CDR3 length equals 15 residues. CDR3 protein: CASRVAVGLAYEQYF. The CDR3, as DNA: TGTGCCAGCAGGGTTGCTGTGGGACTTGCCTACGAGCAGTACTTC.

This clone occurred a few times. CDR3 residues: CAWTRFDNEKLFF. The CDR3 DNA is TGTGCCTGGACCCGGTTCGATAATGAAAAACTGTTTTTT. The chain combines TRBV30 with TRBJ1-4; no reliable D call. CDR3 length equals 13 residues. Germline CDR1 GTSNPN, CDR2 SVGIG (reference sequence). Trimming shortened V by 4 bases and J by 4 bases, and 10 bases separated the two germline ends.

V gene TRBV30 combines with J gene TRBJ1-4, with D unclear. CDR1 and CDR2 (germline): GTSNPN, SVGIG (reference sequence). This CDR3 is built from 13 residues. The ends were cut back, 0 bases at V and 8 bases at J, with 10 bases in the middle. CDR3 DNA: TGTGCCTGGAGTGTACGAGGGAGGGAAAAACTGTTTTTT. It encodes CAWSVRGREKLFF.